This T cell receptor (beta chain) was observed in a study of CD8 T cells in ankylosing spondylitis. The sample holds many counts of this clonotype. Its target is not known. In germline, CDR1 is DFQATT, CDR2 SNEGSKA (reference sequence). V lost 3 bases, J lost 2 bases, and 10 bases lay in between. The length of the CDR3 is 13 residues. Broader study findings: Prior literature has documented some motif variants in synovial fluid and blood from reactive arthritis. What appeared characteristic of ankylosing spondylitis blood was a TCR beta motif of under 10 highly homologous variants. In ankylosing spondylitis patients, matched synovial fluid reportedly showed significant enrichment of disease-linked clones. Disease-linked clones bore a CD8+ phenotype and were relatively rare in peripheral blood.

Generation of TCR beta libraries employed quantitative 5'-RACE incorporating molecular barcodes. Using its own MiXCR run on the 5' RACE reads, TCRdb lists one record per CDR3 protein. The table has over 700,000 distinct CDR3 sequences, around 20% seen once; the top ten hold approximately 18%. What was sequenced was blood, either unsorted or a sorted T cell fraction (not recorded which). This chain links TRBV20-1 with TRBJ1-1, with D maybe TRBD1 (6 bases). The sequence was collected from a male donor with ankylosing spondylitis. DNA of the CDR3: TGCAGTGCTAGGGGGGGCCGCAACACTGAAGCTTTCTTT. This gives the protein CSARGGRNTEAFF.